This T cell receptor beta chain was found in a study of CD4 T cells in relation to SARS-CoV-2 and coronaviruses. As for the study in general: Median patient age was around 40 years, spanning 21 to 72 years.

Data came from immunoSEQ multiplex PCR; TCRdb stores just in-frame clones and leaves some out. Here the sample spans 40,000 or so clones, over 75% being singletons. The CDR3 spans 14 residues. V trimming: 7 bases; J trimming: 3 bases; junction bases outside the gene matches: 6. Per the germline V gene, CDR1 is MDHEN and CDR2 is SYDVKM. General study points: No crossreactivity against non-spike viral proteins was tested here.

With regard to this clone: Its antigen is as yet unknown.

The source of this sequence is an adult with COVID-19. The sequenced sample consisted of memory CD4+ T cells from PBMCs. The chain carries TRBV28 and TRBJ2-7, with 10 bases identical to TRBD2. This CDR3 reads CASTKAGGIYEQYF. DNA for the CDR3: TGTGCCAGCACCAAAGCGGGAGGGATCTACGAGCAGTACTTC.